This T cell receptor (beta chain) was obtained from a study of T-cell memory formation after mild COVID-19. Study-wide findings and caveats: Contracting clones from day 15 to 85 had balanced CD4/CD8; later expanders favoured CD4+. Most CD4+ clones that shrank were in CM and EM, while CD8+ ones turned up in EMRA. Some SARS-CoV-2-responding clones were already detected in memory before infection.

The TCR alpha and TCR beta cDNA libraries, bearing sample barcodes and UMIs, were generated by 5'RACE using constant-segment primers. MiXCR, applied by TCRdb to the 5' RACE reads, yields one record per CDR3 protein. The sample lists about 560,000 distinct CDR3 sequences; more than 15% were seen once. V lost 8 bases and J 5 bases, leaving 17 bases between the germline ends. The germline CDR1 and CDR2 sequences are MGHDK and SYGVNS. The CDR3 runs to 14 residues. This clonotype was detected a few times. What it binds is unknown. The sequencing input was PBMCs or a T cell subset sorted from them (not recorded which). The source is an adult woman who had mild COVID-19 (a few samples of this study predate the infection). Cell type and time point are not known. The rearrangement links TRBV25-1 to TRBJ2-3; TRBD1 is a possible D gene (6 bases). In DNA, the CDR3 is TGTGCCAGCCACCTGGGACAAGGGGGAGATACGCAGTATTTT. It encodes CASHLGQGGDTQYF.